This T cell receptor beta chain comes out of a study of shared clonotypes between healthy human individuals. TCRdb's copy holds only in-frame clones and misses some; the assay was immunoSEQ multiplex PCR. The sample holds about 1.5 million clones, around 98% seen once. V was shortened by 3 bases and J by 3 bases, with 8 bases between the two germline ends. The germline CDR1 and CDR2 sequences are KGHSH and LQKENI. CDR3 length: 13 amino acids. The sequencing sample was made of naive CD4+ T cells sorted from blood. The subset is: CD45RA+ positively selected. V and J are TRBV18 and TRBJ2-5; D gene ambiguous. This receptor was obtained from a man aged 30 to 45 in good health. CDR3 in DNA: TGTGCCAGCTCACCTGGAAGTAAAGAGACCCAGTACTTC. Translation: CASSPGSKETQYF.